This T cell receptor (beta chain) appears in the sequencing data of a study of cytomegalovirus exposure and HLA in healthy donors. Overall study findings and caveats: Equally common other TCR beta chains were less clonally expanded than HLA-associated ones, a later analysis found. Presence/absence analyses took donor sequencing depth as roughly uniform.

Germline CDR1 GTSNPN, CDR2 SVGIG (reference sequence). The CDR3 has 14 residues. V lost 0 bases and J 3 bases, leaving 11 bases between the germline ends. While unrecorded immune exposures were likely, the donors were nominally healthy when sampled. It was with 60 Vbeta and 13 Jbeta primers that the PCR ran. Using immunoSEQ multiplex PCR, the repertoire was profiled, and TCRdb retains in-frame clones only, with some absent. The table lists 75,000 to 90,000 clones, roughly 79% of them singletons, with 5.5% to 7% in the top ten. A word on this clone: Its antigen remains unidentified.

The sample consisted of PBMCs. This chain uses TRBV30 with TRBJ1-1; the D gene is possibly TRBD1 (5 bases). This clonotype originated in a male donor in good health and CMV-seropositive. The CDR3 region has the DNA TGTGCCTGGAGTGTCATTGACAGATACACTGAAGCTTTCTTT. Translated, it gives CAWSVIDRYTEAFF.